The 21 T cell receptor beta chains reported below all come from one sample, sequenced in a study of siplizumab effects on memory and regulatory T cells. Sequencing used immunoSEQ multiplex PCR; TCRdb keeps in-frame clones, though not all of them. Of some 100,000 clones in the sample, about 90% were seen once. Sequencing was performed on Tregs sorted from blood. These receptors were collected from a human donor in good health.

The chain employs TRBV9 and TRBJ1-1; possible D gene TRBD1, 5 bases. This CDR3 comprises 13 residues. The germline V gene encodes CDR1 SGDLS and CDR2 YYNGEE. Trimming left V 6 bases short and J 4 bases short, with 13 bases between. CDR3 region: CASNGGWATEAFF. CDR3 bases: TGTGCCAGCAACGGGGGATGGGCCACTGAAGCTTTCTTT.

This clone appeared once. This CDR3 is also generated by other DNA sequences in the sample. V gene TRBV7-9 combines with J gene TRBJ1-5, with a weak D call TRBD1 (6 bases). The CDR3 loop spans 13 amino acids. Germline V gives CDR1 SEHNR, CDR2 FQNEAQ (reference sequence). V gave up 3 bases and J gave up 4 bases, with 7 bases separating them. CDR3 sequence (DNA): TGTGCCAGCAGCTTGACAGGAAATCAGCCCCAGCATTTT. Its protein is CASSLTGNQPQHF.

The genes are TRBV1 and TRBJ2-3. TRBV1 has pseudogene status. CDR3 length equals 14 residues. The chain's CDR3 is CTSSRCGSTDTQYF. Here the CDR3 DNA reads TGCACCAGCAGCCGTTGTGGGAGCACAGATACGCAGTATTTT.

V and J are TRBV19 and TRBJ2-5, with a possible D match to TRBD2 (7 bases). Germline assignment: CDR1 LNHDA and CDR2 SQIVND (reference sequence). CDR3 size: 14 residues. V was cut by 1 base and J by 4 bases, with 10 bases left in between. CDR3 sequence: CASSIAGGRETQYF. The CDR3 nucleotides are TGTGCCAGTAGTATAGCGGGGGGCAGAGAGACCCAGTACTTC. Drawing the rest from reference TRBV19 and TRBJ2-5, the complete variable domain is DGGITQSPKYLFRKEGQNVTLSCEQNLNHDAMYWYRQDPGQGLRLIYYSQIVNDFQKGDIAEGYSVSREKKESFPLTVTSAQKNPTAFYLCASSIAGGRETQYFGPGTRLLVL.

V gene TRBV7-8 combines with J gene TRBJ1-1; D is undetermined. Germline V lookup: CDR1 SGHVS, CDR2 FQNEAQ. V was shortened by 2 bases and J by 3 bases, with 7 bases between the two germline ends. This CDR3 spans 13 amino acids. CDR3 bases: TGTGCCAGCAGCTTAAGGTGGGACACTGAAGCTTTCTTT. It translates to CASSLRWDTEAFF.

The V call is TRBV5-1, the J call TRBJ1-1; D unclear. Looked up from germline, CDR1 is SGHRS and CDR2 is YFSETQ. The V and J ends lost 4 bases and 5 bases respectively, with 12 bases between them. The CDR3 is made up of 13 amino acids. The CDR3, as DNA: TGCGCCAGCAGCACGGACCGCCGGACTGAAGCTTTCTTT. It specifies CASSTDRRTEAFF.

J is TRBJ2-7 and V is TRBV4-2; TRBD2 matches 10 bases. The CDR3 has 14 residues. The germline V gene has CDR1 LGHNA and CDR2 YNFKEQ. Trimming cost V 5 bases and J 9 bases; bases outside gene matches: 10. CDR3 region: CASSFRLAGDRQYF. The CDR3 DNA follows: TGTGCCAGCAGCTTTAGGCTAGCGGGGGATCGGCAGTACTTC.

The CDR3 sequence is CASSEARQSAKSQHF. The CDR3 DNA sequence: TGTGCCAGCAGTGAAGCACGACAGTCGGCCAAGTCCCAGCATTTT. The chain is built from TRBV2 and TRBJ1-5; D perhaps matches TRBD1 (5 bases). Between the trimmed V and J ends, which lost 0 bases and 11 bases, there was a span of 17 bases. CDR1 and CDR2 (germline): SNHLY, FYNNEI. This CDR3 spans 15 amino acids.

The CDR3 DNA sequence: TGTGCCAGCACGCGACAGGGGGCTCTCGGAGAAAAACTGTTTTTT. Its translation: CASTRQGALGEKLFF. This chain joins TRBV5-6 and TRBJ1-4, with 10 bases aligning to TRBD1. This CDR3 comprises 15 residues. The ends lost 6 bases at V and 8 bases at J; junction bases unmatched: 10. CDR1 and CDR2 from the germline V gene are SGHDT and YYEEEE.

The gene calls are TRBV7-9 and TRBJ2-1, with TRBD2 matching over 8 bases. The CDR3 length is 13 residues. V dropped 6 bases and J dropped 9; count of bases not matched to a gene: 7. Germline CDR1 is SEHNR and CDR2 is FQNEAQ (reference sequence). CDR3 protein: CASSSHLAGEQFF. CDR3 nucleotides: TGTGCCAGCAGTTCGCACCTAGCGGGTGAGCAGTTCTTC.

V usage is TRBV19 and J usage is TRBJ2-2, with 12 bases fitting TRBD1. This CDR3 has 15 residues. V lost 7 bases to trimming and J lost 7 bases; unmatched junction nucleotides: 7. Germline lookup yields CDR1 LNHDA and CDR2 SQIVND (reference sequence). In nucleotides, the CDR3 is TGTGCCAGTATTCGGGGACAGGGGGCCGGCGGGGAGCTGTTTTTT. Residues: CASIRGQGAGGELFF.

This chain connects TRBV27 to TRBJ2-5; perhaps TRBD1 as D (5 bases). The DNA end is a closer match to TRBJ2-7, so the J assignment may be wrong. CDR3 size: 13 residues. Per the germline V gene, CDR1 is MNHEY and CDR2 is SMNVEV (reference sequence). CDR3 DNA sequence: TGTGCCAGCAGTTTCCAGGGCCGGTACGAGCAGTACTTC. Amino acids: CASSFQGRYEQYF.

CDR3 sequence: CASSLFQHGSYNEQFF. The CDR3 DNA is TGTGCCAGCAGCTTATTCCAGCATGGCTCCTACAATGAGCAGTTCTTC. V usage is TRBV7-6 and J usage is TRBJ2-1; no firm D call. V was trimmed by 2 bases and J by 0 bases, leaving 11 bases between them. The CDR3 loop spans 16 amino acids. The germline CDR1 and CDR2 sequences are SGHVS and FNYEAQ.

The CDR3 DNA follows: TGCGCCAGCAGCGCCGGGTACACCGGGACAGGGATCAATGAGCAGTTCTTC. The encoded protein is CASSAGYTGTGINEQFF. V is TRBV5-1 and J is TRBJ2-1, with 9 nucleotides matching TRBD1. The trim removed 4 bases at V and 6 bases at J, leaving 14 bases unmatched. Germline V gene sequence: CDR1 SGHRS, CDR2 YFSETQ. The CDR3 spans 17 residues.

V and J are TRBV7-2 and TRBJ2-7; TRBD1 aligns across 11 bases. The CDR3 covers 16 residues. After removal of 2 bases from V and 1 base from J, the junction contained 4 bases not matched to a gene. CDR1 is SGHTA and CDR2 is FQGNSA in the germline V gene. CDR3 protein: CASSLYGDRGSYEQYF. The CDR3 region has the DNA TGTGCCAGCAGCTTATATGGGGACAGGGGGTCCTACGAGCAGTACTTC.

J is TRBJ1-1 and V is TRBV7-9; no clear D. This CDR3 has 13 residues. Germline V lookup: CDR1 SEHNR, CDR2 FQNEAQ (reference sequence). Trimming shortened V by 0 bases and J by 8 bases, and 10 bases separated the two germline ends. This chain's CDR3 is CASSLAGLQEAFF. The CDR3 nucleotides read TGTGCCAGCAGCTTAGCAGGACTCCAGGAAGCTTTCTTT.

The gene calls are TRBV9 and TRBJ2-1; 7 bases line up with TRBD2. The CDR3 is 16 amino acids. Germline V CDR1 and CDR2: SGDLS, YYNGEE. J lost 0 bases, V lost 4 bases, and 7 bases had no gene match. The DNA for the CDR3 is TGTGCCAGCAGCTCCCTGGGAGGGCTCTCCTACAATGAGCAGTTCTTC. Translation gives CASSSLGGLSYNEQFF. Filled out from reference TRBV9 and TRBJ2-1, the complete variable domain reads DSGVTQTPKHLITATGQRVTLRCSPRSGDLSVYWYQQSLDQGLQFLIQYYNGEERAKGNILERFSAQQFPDLHSELNLSSLELGDSALYFCASSSLGGLSYNEQFFGPGTRLTVL.

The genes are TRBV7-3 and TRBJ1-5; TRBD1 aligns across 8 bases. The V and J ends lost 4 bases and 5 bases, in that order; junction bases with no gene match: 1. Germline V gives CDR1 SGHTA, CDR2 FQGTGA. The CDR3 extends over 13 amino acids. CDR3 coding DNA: TGTGCCAGCAGCTCGACAGGGGATCAGCCCCAGCATTTT. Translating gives CASSSTGDQPQHF.

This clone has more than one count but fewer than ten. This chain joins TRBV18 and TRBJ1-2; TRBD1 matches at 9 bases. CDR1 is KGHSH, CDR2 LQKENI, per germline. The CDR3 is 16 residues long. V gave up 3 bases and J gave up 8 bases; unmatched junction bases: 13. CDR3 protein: CASSPSPGTGSGGYTF. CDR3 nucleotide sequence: TGTGCCAGCTCACCGAGTCCCGGGACAGGGTCTGGCGGCTACACCTTC.

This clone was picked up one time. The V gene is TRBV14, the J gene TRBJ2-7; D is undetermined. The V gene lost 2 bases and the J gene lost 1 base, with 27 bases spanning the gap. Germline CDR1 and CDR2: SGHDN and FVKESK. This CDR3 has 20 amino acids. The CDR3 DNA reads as TGTGCCAGCAGCCAACTAACTACTGGGTCGGTTAGAAAGGGATCCTACGAGCAGTACTTC. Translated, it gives CASSQLTTGSVRKGSYEQYF. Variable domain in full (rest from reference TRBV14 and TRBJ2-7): EAGVTQFPSHSVIEKGQTVTLRCDPISGHDNLYWYRRVMGKEIKFLLHFVKESKQDESGMPNNRFLAERTGGTYSTLKVQPAELEDSGVYFCASSQLTTGSVRKGSYEQYFGPGTRLTVT.

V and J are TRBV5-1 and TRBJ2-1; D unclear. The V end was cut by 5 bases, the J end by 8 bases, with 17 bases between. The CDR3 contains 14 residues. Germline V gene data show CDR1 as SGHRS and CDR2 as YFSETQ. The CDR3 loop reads CASRSSPTLDEQFF. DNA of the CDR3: TGCGCCAGCAGATCTTCCCCCACTCTGGATGAGCAGTTCTTC.